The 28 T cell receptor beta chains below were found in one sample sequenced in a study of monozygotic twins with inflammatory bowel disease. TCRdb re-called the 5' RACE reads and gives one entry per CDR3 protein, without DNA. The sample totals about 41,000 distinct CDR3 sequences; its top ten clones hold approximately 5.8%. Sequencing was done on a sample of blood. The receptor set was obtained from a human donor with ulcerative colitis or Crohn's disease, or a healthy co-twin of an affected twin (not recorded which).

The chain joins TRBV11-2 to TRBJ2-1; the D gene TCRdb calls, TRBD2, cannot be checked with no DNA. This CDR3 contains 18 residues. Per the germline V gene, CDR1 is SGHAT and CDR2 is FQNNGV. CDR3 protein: CASSLDPSGGALGNEQFF.

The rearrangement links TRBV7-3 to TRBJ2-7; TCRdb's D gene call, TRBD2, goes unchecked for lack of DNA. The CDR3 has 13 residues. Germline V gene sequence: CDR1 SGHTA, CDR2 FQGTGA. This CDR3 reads CASSLGTFYEQYF. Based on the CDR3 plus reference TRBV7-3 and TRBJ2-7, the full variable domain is GAGVSQTPSNKVTEKGKYVELRCDPISGHTALYWYRQSLGQGPEFLIYFQGTGAADDSGLPNDRFFAVRPEGSVSTLKIQRTERGDSAVYLCASSLGTFYEQYFGPGTRLTVT.

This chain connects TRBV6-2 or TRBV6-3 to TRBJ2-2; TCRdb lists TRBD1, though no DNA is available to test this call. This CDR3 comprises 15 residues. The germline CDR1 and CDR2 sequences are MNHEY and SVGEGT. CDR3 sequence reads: CASIRTGGNTGELFF.

The CDR3: CSARDTAGEQETQYF. The rearrangement joins TRBV20-1 to TRBJ2-5; the TCRdb call, TRBD1, lacks DNA for checking. Germline CDR1 is DFQATT and CDR2 is SNEGSKA (reference sequence). The CDR3 runs 15 residues.

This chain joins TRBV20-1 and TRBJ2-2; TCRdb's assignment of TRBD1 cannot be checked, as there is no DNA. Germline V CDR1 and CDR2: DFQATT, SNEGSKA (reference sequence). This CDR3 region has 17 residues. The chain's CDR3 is CSARDHGTGANTGELFF.

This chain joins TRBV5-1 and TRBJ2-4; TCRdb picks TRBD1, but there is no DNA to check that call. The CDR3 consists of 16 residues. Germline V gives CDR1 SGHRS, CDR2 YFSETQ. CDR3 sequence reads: CASSLLLTGSGDMQYF.

The CDR3 is CASSLSGVQGLFPGYTF. This chain uses TRBV28 with TRBJ1-2. Germline V gene data show CDR1 as MDHEN and CDR2 as SYDVKM. The CDR3 has 17 residues.

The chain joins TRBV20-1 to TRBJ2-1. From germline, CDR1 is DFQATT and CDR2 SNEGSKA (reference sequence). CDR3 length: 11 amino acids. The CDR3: CSARESNEQFF.

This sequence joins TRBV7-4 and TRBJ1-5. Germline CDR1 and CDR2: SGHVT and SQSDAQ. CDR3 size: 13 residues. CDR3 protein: CAIPDGLYQPQHF.

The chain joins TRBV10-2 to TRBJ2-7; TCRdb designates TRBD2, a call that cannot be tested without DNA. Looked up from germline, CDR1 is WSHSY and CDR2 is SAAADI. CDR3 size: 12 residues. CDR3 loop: CASSASFREQYF.

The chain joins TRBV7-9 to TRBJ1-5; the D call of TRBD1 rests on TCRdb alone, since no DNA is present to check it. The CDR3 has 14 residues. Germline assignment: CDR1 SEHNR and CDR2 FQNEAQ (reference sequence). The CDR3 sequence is CASSSGDSNQPQHF.

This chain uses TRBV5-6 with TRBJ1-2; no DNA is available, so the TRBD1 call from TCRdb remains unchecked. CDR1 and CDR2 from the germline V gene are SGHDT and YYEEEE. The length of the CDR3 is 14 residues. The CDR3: CASSFSGGLYGYTF.

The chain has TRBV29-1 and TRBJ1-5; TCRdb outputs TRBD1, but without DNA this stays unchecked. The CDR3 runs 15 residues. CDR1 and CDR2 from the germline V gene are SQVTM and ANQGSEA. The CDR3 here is CSVADGVLGNQPQHF. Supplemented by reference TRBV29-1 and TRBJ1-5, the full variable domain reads SAVISQKPSRDICQRGTSLTIQCQVDSQVTMMFWYRQQPGQSLTLIATANQGSEATYESGFVIDKFPISRPNLTFSTLTVSNMSPEDSSIYLCSVADGVLGNQPQHFGDGTRLSIL.

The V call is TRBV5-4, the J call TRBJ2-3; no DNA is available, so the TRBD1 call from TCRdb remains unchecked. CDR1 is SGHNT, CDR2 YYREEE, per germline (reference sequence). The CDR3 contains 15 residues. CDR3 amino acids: CASSFGGRGGDTQYF.

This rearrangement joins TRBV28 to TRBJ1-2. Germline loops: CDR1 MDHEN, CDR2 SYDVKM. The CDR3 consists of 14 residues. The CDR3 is CASSSPPSHYGYTF.

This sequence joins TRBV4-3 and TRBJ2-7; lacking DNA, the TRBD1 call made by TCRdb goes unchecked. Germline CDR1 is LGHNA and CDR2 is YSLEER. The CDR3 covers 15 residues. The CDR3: CASSQSDRVGYEQYF.

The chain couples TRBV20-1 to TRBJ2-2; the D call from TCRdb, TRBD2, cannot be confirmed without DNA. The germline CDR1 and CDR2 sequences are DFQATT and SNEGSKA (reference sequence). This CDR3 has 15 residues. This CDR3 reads CSASLVGGASGELFF.

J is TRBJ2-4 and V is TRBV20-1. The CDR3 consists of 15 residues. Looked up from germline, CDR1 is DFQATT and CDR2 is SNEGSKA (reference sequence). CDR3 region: CSASDVNSGKNMQYF.

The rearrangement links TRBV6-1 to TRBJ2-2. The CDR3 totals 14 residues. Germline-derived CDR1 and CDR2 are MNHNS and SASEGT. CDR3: CASSAQLNTGELFF.

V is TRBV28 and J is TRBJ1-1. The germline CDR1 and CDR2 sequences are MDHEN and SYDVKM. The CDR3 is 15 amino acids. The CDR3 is CASTTPGGWGTEAFF.

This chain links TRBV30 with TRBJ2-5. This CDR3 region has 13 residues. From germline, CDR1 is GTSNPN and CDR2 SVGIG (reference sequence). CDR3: CAWSASRTGTQYF.

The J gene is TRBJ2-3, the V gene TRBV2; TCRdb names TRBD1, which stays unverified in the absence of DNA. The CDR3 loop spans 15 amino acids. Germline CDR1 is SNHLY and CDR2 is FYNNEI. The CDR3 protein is CASGKGGTSTDTQYF.

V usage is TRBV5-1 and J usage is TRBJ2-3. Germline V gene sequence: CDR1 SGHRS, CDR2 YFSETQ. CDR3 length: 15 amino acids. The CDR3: CASSLEARAADTQYF.

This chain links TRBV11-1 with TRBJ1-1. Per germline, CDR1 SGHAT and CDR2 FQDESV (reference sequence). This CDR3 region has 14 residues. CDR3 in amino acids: CASTSFPVNTEAFF.

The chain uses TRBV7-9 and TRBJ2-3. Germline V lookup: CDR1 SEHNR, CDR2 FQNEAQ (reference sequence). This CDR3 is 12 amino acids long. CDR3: CASSSTADTQYF.

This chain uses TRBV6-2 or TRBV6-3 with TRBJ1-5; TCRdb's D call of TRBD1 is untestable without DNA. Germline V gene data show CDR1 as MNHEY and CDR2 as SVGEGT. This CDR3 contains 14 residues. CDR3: CASTGVDSNQPQHF.

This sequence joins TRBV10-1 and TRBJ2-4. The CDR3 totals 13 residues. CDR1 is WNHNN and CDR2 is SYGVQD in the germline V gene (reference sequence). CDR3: CASGFVAKNMQYF.

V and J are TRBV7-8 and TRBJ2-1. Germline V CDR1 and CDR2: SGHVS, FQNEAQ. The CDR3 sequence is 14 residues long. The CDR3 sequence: CASSLASSYNEQFF.